This T cell receptor (beta chain) was documented in a study of T cell responses to AZD1222 COVID-19 vaccine. Germline CDR1 reads MNHNS; CDR2 reads SASEGT. Trimming at V came to 2 bases and at J to 3 bases, leaving 13 bases not matched to a gene. CDR3 length: 18 residues. Method: immunoSEQ multiplex PCR; TCRdb's copy keeps in-frame clones and lacks some. The sample contains fewer than 55,000 clones, 70% to 85% of which appear only once. The sample was peripheral blood, taken on day 0 of MenACWY control vaccination. The receptor was isolated from an adult in good health. The genes are TRBV6-1 and TRBJ1-3, with 7 positions matching TRBD1. The CDR3 sequence is CASSEYLFGGGSGNTIYF. The DNA for the CDR3 is TGTGCCAGCAGTGAATATCTTTTCGGAGGGGGCAGTGGAAACACCATATATTTT.